This T cell receptor beta chain was recorded in a study of naive CD8 T cells in extremely preterm neonates. General observations from the study: Relative to older groups, preterm infants had shorter, less trimmed CDR3s with fewer N additions.

The protocol was immunoSEQ multiplex PCR, while the TCRdb copy is restricted to in-frame clones and leaves out a portion. The table lists about 5,100 clones, approximately 98% of them singletons. The CDR3 is made up of 11 amino acids. The V and J ends lost 5 bases and 7 bases respectively, with 6 bases between them. Germline CDR1 reads MNHEY; CDR2 reads SMNVEV (reference sequence). On this clone: Its antigen is unknown.

The sequenced material came from naive CD8+ T cells from blood. The chain links TRBV27 to TRBJ2-1; tentatively, D is TRBD1 (6 bases). The clonotype comes from a human donor in good health. Here the CDR3 DNA reads TGTGCCAGCAGTACAGGGAATGAGCAGTTCTTC. This sequence encodes CASSTGNEQFF.